Presented here are 23 T cell receptor beta chains from one specimen sequenced in a study of graft-versus-host responses after intestinal transplantation. Sequencing used immunoSEQ multiplex PCR; TCRdb keeps in-frame clones, though not all of them. The table records 100,000 or so clones, under 95% of them present only once. These TCRs' antigens remain unknown. Source: unstimulated CD8+ T cells sorted from spleen or lymph node cells, taken before intestinal transplant. The receptors come from a human donor who received an intestinal transplant.

This sequence joins TRBV27 and TRBJ2-7, with 10 bases identical to TRBD2. Trimming at V came to 6 bases and at J to 6 bases, leaving 5 bases not matched to a gene. This CDR3 is 13 amino acids long. In germline, CDR1 is MNHEY, CDR2 SMNVEV (reference sequence). The CDR3 DNA reads TGTGCCAGCAGACGTACTAGCGGGGCCGAGCAGTACTTC. This gives the protein CASRRTSGAEQYF.

This sequence joins TRBV25-1 and TRBJ1-1; D may be TRBD1 (5 bases). The CDR3 contains 14 residues. V was cut by 4 bases and J by 4 bases, with 13 bases left in between. Germline values: CDR1 MGHDK, CDR2 SYGVNS. The CDR3 loop is CASSGGGEVTEAFF. The CDR3 DNA is TGTGCCAGCAGTGGCGGGGGGGAAGTCACTGAAGCTTTCTTT.

The chain uses TRBV15 and TRBJ1-1, with TRBD1 identical over 7 bases. After removal of 5 bases from V and 6 bases from J, the junction contained 9 bases not matched to a gene. This CDR3 is 14 amino acids long. CDR1 and CDR2 from the germline V gene are LNHNV and YYDKDF (reference sequence). CDR3 DNA sequence: TGTGCCACCAGCGTGTGGCAGGGGGACGCTGAAGCTTTCTTT. This codes for CATSVWQGDAEAFF.

V is TRBV7-9 and J is TRBJ2-1; D gene unclear. Between the trimmed V and J ends, which lost 6 bases and 1 base, there was a span of 7 bases. CDR1 SEHNR and CDR2 FQNEAQ come from the germline V gene (reference sequence). CDR3 length: 13 residues. Written as DNA, the CDR3 is TGTGCCAGCAGGGCTCTTTCCTACAATGAGCAGTTCTTC. Protein product: CASRALSYNEQFF.

The chain links TRBV19 to TRBJ2-5, with 12 bases that match TRBD1. The germline V gene has CDR1 LNHDA and CDR2 SQIVND (reference sequence). J was trimmed by 4 bases and V by 3 bases; bases with no gene match: 3. The CDR3 sequence is 15 residues long. CDR3: CASSIGTGGAETQYF. Here the CDR3 DNA reads TGTGCCAGTAGTATTGGGACAGGGGGCGCAGAGACCCAGTACTTC.

The chain links TRBV15 to TRBJ2-5; TRBD1 is a possible D gene (7 bases). Trimming took 3 bases from V and 4 from J, leaving 15 bases between them. Germline V gene data show CDR1 as LNHNV and CDR2 as YYDKDF (reference sequence). This CDR3 region has 15 residues. CDR3 region: CATSSGGTVGETQYF. The CDR3 bases are TGTGCCACCAGCAGCGGCGGGACAGTCGGAGAGACCCAGTACTTC.

The chain combines TRBV27 with TRBJ2-7, with D perhaps matching TRBD2 (6 bases). The germline V gene has CDR1 MNHEY and CDR2 SMNVEV (reference sequence). The V end was cut by 3 bases, the J end by 5 bases, with 14 bases between. The CDR3 sequence is 14 residues long. The chain's CDR3 is CASSFRVGGDEQYF. CDR3 in DNA: TGTGCCAGCAGTTTCCGTGTCGGGGGAGACGAGCAGTACTTC.

This clone has a handful of counts. The chain employs TRBV27 and TRBJ2-1; 8 bases are a match to TRBD2. Unmatched junction bases numbered 4, after V lost 4 bases and J lost 5 bases. CDR3 size: 14 residues. Germline V CDR1 and CDR2: MNHEY, SMNVEV (reference sequence). CDR3 region: CASSSNGGDNEQFF. The CDR3 coding sequence is TGTGCCAGCAGTTCCAACGGGGGGGACAATGAGCAGTTCTTC.

The J gene is TRBJ2-7, the V gene TRBV7-9; tentatively, D is TRBD1 (6 bases). The germline V gene has CDR1 SEHNR and CDR2 FQNEAQ (reference sequence). V was clipped by 5 bases and J by 0 bases, with 17 bases between them. The CDR3 sequence is 16 residues long. The CDR3 protein is CASSPEGDTYSYEQYF. The DNA for the CDR3 is TGTGCCAGCAGCCCAGAGGGGGACACCTACTCCTACGAGCAGTACTTC.

The chain couples TRBV9 to TRBJ2-3; 8 bases line up with TRBD2. Germline V CDR1 and CDR2: SGDLS, YYNGEE. The CDR3 has 16 amino acids. V lost 4 bases and J lost 3; bases outside the gene matches: 10. The CDR3 here is CASSPEGLGGTDTQYF. CDR3 DNA sequence: TGTGCCAGCAGCCCTGAGGGACTAGGGGGGACAGATACGCAGTATTTT.

This clone was seen a single time. The chain uses TRBV7-6 and TRBJ2-2; tentative D call: TRBD2 (6 bases). CDR3 length: 18 amino acids. Germline CDR1 SGHVS, CDR2 FNYEAQ. The V end lost 1 base, the J end lost 1 base, and 16 bases lay between the germline ends. The CDR3, as DNA: TGTGCCAGCAGCTTAGTAAGGGGCGGGGATCTGAACACCGGGGAGCTGTTTTTT. Its protein product is CASSLVRGGDLNTGELFF. Supplemented by reference TRBV7-6 and TRBJ2-2, the full variable domain reads GAGVSQSPRYKVTKRGQDVALRCDPISGHVSLYWYRQALGQGPEFLTYFNYEAQQDKSGLPNDRFSAERPEGSISTLTIQRTEQRDSAMYRCASSLVRGGDLNTGELFFGEGSRLTVL.

The chain recombines TRBV7-9 with TRBJ2-5; D is perhaps TRBD2 (5 bases). V was cut by 5 bases and J by 1 base, with 14 bases left in between. The CDR3 spans 15 residues. Germline CDR1 is SEHNR and CDR2 is FQNEAQ (reference sequence). In DNA, the CDR3 is TGTGCCAGCAGCCATGCTGGAGGAATCCAAGAGACCCAGTACTTC. Residues: CASSHAGGIQETQYF.

This chain joins TRBV9 and TRBJ2-1; TRBD1 aligns across 7 bases. The CDR3 contains 15 residues. Germline V CDR1 and CDR2: SGDLS, YYNGEE. The V segment lost 1 base and the J segment 2 bases; nucleotides outside the gene matches: 3. The CDR3 loop reads CASSVSGTAYNEQFF. CDR3 DNA sequence: TGTGCCAGCAGCGTAAGTGGGACAGCCTACAATGAGCAGTTCTTC.

The genes are TRBV7-2 and TRBJ2-3; 8 nucleotides align to TRBD2. The CDR3 length is 18 residues. Germline trimming cut 5 bases from V and 2 bases from J; bases unmatched to any gene: 15. Germline V gene data show CDR1 as SGHTA and CDR2 as FQGNSA. The CDR3 loop reads CASSPPVSRGGNTDTQYF. The CDR3, as DNA: TGTGCCAGCAGCCCTCCGGTTTCCCGGGGGGGGAACACAGATACGCAGTATTTT.

V and J are TRBV7-2 and TRBJ2-1, with TRBD2 matching 10 bases. CDR3 length: 18 residues. V was clipped by 4 bases and J by 1 base; unmatched bases: 10. Looked up from germline, CDR1 is SGHTA and CDR2 is FQGNSA. The CDR3, as DNA: TGTGCCAGCAGCTCTCAAGCGGGGGGGACGAAATCCTACAATGAGCAGTTCTTC. This encodes CASSSQAGGTKSYNEQFF.

The CDR3 bases are TGTGCCAGTAGTGCCGCCCGACTAGCGGGCAATGAGCAGTTCTTC. Protein product: CASSAARLAGNEQFF. The chain couples TRBV19 to TRBJ2-1; 10 bases align to TRBD2. Germline CDR1 reads LNHDA; CDR2 reads SQIVND (reference sequence). The CDR3 loop spans 15 amino acids. With 5 bases clipped from V and 6 bases from J, the junction kept 7 bases outside the gene matches.

V usage is TRBV7-2 and J usage is TRBJ2-1, with 7 bases that match TRBD2. Germline-derived CDR1 and CDR2 are SGHTA and FQGNSA. V dropped 3 bases and J dropped 0; count of bases not matched to a gene: 5. This CDR3 comprises 16 residues. CDR3 loop: CASSLERGSSYNEQFF. In DNA, the CDR3 is TGTGCCAGCAGCTTGGAGCGGGGAAGCTCCTACAATGAGCAGTTCTTC.

The rearrangement uses TRBV13 and TRBJ2-3; a possible D gene is TRBD2 (6 bases). Deletions cut 0 bases from V and 5 bases from J, with 15 bases between. Per germline, CDR1 PRHDT and CDR2 FYEKMQ (reference sequence). The CDR3 loop spans 16 amino acids. CDR3 in DNA: TGTGCCAGCAGCTTAGGCCAGCGGGCCTCCCTAGATACGCAGTATTTT. Translating it yields CASSLGQRASLDTQYF.

The chain joins TRBV13 to TRBJ2-5; 9 bases match TRBD2. The length of the CDR3 is 14 residues. Losses at the gene ends were 5 bases for V and 1 base for J; bases not matched to a gene: 2. Looked up from germline, CDR1 is PRHDT and CDR2 is FYEKMQ (reference sequence). CDR3 residues: CASSERGVQETQYF. The CDR3 nucleotides read TGTGCCAGCAGCGAGCGGGGGGTCCAAGAGACCCAGTACTTC.

J is TRBJ2-1 and V is TRBV4-3, with D possibly TRBD2 on 6 matching bases. The CDR3 has 15 amino acids. The germline V gene encodes CDR1 LGHNA and CDR2 YSLEER. Deletions cut 2 bases from V and 0 bases from J, with 8 bases between. CDR3 sequence (DNA): TGCGCCAGCAGCCAACTAGCGAGCTCCTACAATGAGCAGTTCTTC. It yields the protein CASSQLASSYNEQFF.

This clone was picked up a small number of times. V and J are TRBV6-5 and TRBJ2-7; D ambiguous. The CDR3 totals 14 residues. V was cut by 5 bases and J by 1 base, with 12 bases left in between. Germline CDR1 and CDR2: MNHEY and SVGAGI. The CDR3, as DNA: TGTGCCAGCAGTCTCAACCCGACTTCCTACGAGCAGTACTTC. Its translation: CASSLNPTSYEQYF.

The chain couples TRBV4-1 to TRBJ1-5; tentatively, D is TRBD1 (5 bases). Germline V gene lookup returns CDR1 MGHRA and CDR2 YSYEKL. Trimming took 3 bases from V and 1 from J, leaving 13 bases between them. CDR3 length: 16 amino acids. CDR3 sequence: CASSQGPLESNQPQHF. The CDR3 nucleotides are TGCGCCAGCAGCCAGGGGCCGTTAGAGAGCAATCAGCCCCAGCATTTT.

The chain joins TRBV7-8 to TRBJ1-1, with 8 nucleotides matching TRBD1. V lost 3 bases, J lost 11 bases, and 11 bases stayed unmatched. Per germline, CDR1 SGHVS and CDR2 FQNEAQ. There are 14 residues in the CDR3. The CDR3 DNA is TGTGCCAGCAGCTTGACAGGGGACACCTTTTGGGCTTTCTTT. It encodes CASSLTGDTFWAFF.